This passage covers 7 T cell receptor beta chains from one sample sequenced in a study of response to subunit inactivated influenza vaccine (dated by TCRdb to about 2018). The library was generated by RT-PCR. For sequencing, an Illumina HiSeq 2500 was employed. The raw public data were reprocessed by TCRdb itself: fastp quality trimming at Q25, MiXCR clonotype calling, in-frame beta chains only. One record per CDR3 amino acid sequence lists the most common genes and DNA. In all, the sample holds over 400,000 distinct CDR3 sequences, and roughly 13% of those were seen once. Over 10% of the sample is taken by the ten largest. The sample's time point label, decoded: around 47 days after influenza vaccine administration. This sample comprised PBMCs from blood, obtained more than 35 days after vaccination. The receptor source for this set is a man over 45 who received an inactivated influenza vaccine. Donor details come from another sample of the same person, matched by shared clones.

This clonotype was seen repeatedly, ten times or more. J is TRBJ2-1 and V is TRBV3-1; no clear D gene. From germline, CDR1 is LGHDT and CDR2 YNNKEL (reference sequence). The CDR3 has 13 residues. With 1 base removed from V and 8 bases from J, the gap between germline ends came to 9 bases. The CDR3 loop is CASSQVLSDEQFF. CDR3 DNA sequence: TGTGCCAGCAGCCAAGTCCTCTCGGATGAGCAGTTCTTC.

This chain links TRBV6-2 or TRBV6-3 with TRBJ2-2; the match to TRBD2 covers 13 bases. The CDR3 covers 17 residues. Looked up from germline, CDR1 is MNHEY and CDR2 is SVGEGT. Losses at the gene ends were 1 base for V and 7 bases for J; bases not matched to a gene: 6. The CDR3 here is CASSYYTSGRAGGELFF. DNA of the CDR3: TGTGCCAGCAGTTACTACACTAGCGGGAGGGCCGGCGGGGAGCTGTTTTTT.

This clonotype appeared a few times. This chain uses TRBV20-1 with TRBJ1-5; D might be TRBD1 (6 bases). The V end was cut by 1 base, the J end by 0 bases, with 13 bases between. The germline CDR1 and CDR2 sequences are DFQATT and SNEGSKA (reference sequence). This CDR3 is built from 16 residues. The CDR3 sequence is CSARVWTEYSNQPQHF. The DNA of the CDR3 is TGCAGTGCTAGAGTTTGGACAGAGTATAGCAATCAGCCCCAGCATTTT.

The chain has TRBV29-1 and TRBJ2-1, with TRBD2 matching over 9 bases. CDR3 length equals 13 residues. The V and J ends lost 8 bases and 4 bases, in that order; junction bases with no gene match: 6. CDR1 and CDR2 (germline): SQVTM, ANQGSEA. CDR3 nucleotides: TGCAGCACCACGACTAGCGGTTACAATGAGCAGTTCTTC. Protein product: CSTTTSGYNEQFF.

The CDR3 region has the DNA TGTGCCAGCAGTTTATTTGGCAGGGGGCAAGAGACCCAGTACTTC. Amino acids: CASSLFGRGQETQYF. The rearrangement joins TRBV28 to TRBJ2-5, with 7 bases fitting TRBD1. V trimming: 1 base; J trimming: 2 bases; junction bases outside the gene matches: 4. The germline V gene has CDR1 MDHEN and CDR2 SYDVKM. The CDR3 spans 15 residues.

J is TRBJ2-3 and V is TRBV11-2; D gene uncertain. Germline V gives CDR1 SGHAT, CDR2 FQNNGV. The CDR3 runs 19 residues. V was clipped by 5 bases and J by 3 bases, with 27 bases between them. The CDR3 nucleotides are TGTGCCAGCAGCGCGGCCGGGCCGAAGGGTGCCGGGCTGACAGATACGCAGTATTTT. As protein: CASSAAGPKGAGLTDTQYF.

This clonotype was counted a few times. The chain couples TRBV10-3 to TRBJ2-1; weak D call: TRBD1 (5 bases). Trimming removed 2 bases from V and 0 bases from J, with 11 bases in between. The CDR3 is made up of 16 amino acids. The germline V gene has CDR1 ENHRY and CDR2 SYGVKD. This CDR3 is CAISEGAYDSYNEQFF. Written as DNA, the CDR3 is TGTGCCATCAGTGAGGGGGCGTACGACTCCTACAATGAGCAGTTCTTC.